The 5 T cell receptor beta chains in this list originate from one sample, sequenced in a study of T cells in localized non-small cell lung cancer. TCRdb's table, derived via immunoSEQ multiplex PCR, lists solely in-frame clones and lacks some. The sample has roughly 64,000 clones; 81% are singletons. The input for sequencing was PBMCs, taken before any cancer treatment. The receptor set was obtained from a man aged 35-69 years with stage II lung adenocarcinoma.

This clone has a single count. The V call is TRBV10-3, the J call TRBJ2-1; weak D call: TRBD2 (5 bases). The CDR3 consists of 13 residues. Germline CDR1 is ENHRY and CDR2 is SYGVKD. Between the trimmed V and J ends, which lost 4 bases and 5 bases, there was a span of 9 bases. This chain's CDR3 is CAISVRGNNEQFF. In nucleotides, the CDR3 is TGTGCCATCAGTGTACGAGGGAACAATGAGCAGTTCTTC.

The rearrangement uses TRBV7-2 and TRBJ1-5; no clear D gene. The CDR3 length is 16 residues. Germline CDR1 is SGHTA and CDR2 is FQGNSA. Trimming removed 4 bases from V and 3 bases from J, with 16 bases in between. The CDR3 coding sequence is TGTGCCAGCAGCTCACATGCTTCGGGCCTCAATCAGCCCCAGCATTTT. Protein sequence: CASSSHASGLNQPQHF.

The CDR3 sequence: CASSQEDRLYGYTF. The CDR3 coding sequence is TGTGCCAGCAGCCAAGAGGACAGGCTCTATGGCTACACCTTC. The rearrangement uses TRBV4-2 and TRBJ1-2; 7 bases are a match to TRBD1. CDR1 and CDR2 (germline): LGHNA, YNFKEQ. The trim removed 0 bases at V and 4 bases at J, leaving 2 bases unmatched. CDR3 length: 14 residues.

The chain combines TRBV5-5 with TRBJ2-7, with D perhaps TRBD1 (5 bases). Germline CDR1 is SGHKS and CDR2 is YYEKEE (reference sequence). The V and J ends lost 4 bases and 2 bases respectively, with 13 bases between them. The CDR3 is made up of 14 amino acids. The CDR3 spells CASSPQGIAYEQYF. Here the CDR3 DNA reads TGTGCCAGCAGCCCTCAGGGCATAGCCTACGAGCAGTACTTC.

J is TRBJ1-2 and V is TRBV6-6; a weak D match, TRBD1 (5 bases). The V gene lost 6 bases and the J gene lost 0 bases, with 14 bases spanning the gap. The germline V gene encodes CDR1 MNHNY and CDR2 SVGAGI (reference sequence). The CDR3 is 15 amino acids. The CDR3 spells CASSQIPTANYGYTF. In DNA form, the CDR3 reads TGTGCCAGCAGCCAAATCCCGACAGCTAACTATGGCTACACCTTC.